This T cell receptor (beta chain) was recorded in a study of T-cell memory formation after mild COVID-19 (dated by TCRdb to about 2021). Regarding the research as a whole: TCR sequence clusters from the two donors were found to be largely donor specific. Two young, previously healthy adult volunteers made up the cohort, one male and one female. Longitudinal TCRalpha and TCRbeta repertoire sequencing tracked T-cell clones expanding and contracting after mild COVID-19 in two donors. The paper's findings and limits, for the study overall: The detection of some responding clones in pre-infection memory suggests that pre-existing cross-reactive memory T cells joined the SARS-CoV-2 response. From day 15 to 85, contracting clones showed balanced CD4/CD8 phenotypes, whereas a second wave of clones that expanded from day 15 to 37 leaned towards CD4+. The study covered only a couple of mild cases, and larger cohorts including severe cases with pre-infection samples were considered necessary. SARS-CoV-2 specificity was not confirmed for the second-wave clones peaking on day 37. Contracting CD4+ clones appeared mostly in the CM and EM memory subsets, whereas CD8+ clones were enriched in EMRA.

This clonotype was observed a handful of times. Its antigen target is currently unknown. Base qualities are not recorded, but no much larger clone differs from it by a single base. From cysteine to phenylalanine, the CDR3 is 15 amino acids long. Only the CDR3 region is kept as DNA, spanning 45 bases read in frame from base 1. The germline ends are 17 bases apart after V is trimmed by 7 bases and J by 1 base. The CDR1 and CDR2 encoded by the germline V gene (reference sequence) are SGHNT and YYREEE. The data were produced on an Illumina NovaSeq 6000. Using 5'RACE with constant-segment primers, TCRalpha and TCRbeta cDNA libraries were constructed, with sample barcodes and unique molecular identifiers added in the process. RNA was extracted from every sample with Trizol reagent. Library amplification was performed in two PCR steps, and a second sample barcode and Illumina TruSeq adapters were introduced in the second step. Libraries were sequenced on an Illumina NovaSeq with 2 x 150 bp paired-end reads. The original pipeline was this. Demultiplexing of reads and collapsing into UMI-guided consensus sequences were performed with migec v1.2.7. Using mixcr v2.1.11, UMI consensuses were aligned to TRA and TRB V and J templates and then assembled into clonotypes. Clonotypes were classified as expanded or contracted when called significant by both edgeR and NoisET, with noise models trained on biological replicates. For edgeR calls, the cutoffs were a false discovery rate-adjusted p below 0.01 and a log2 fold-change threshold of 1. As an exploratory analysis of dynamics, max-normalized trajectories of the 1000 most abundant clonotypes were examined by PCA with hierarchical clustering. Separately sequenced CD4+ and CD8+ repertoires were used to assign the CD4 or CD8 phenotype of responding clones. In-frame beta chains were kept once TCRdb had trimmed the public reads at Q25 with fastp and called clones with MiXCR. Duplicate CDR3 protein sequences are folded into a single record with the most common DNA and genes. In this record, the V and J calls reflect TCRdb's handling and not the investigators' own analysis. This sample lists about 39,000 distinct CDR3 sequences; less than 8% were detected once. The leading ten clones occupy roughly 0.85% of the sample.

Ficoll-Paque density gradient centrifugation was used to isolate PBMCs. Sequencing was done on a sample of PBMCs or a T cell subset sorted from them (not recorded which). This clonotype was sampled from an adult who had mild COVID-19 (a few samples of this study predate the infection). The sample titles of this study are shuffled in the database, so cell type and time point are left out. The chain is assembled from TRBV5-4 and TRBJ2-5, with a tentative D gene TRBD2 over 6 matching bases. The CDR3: CASCSGGGSQETQYF. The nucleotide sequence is TGTGCCAGCTGCTCCGGGGGAGGTAGCCAAGAGACCCAGTACTTC. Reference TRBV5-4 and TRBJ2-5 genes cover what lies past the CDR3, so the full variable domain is ETGVTQSPTHLIKTRGQQVTLRCSSQSGHNTVSWYQQALGQGPQFIFQYYREEENGRGNFPPRFSGLQFPNYSSELNVNALELDDSALYLCASCSGGGSQETQYFGPGTRLLVL.